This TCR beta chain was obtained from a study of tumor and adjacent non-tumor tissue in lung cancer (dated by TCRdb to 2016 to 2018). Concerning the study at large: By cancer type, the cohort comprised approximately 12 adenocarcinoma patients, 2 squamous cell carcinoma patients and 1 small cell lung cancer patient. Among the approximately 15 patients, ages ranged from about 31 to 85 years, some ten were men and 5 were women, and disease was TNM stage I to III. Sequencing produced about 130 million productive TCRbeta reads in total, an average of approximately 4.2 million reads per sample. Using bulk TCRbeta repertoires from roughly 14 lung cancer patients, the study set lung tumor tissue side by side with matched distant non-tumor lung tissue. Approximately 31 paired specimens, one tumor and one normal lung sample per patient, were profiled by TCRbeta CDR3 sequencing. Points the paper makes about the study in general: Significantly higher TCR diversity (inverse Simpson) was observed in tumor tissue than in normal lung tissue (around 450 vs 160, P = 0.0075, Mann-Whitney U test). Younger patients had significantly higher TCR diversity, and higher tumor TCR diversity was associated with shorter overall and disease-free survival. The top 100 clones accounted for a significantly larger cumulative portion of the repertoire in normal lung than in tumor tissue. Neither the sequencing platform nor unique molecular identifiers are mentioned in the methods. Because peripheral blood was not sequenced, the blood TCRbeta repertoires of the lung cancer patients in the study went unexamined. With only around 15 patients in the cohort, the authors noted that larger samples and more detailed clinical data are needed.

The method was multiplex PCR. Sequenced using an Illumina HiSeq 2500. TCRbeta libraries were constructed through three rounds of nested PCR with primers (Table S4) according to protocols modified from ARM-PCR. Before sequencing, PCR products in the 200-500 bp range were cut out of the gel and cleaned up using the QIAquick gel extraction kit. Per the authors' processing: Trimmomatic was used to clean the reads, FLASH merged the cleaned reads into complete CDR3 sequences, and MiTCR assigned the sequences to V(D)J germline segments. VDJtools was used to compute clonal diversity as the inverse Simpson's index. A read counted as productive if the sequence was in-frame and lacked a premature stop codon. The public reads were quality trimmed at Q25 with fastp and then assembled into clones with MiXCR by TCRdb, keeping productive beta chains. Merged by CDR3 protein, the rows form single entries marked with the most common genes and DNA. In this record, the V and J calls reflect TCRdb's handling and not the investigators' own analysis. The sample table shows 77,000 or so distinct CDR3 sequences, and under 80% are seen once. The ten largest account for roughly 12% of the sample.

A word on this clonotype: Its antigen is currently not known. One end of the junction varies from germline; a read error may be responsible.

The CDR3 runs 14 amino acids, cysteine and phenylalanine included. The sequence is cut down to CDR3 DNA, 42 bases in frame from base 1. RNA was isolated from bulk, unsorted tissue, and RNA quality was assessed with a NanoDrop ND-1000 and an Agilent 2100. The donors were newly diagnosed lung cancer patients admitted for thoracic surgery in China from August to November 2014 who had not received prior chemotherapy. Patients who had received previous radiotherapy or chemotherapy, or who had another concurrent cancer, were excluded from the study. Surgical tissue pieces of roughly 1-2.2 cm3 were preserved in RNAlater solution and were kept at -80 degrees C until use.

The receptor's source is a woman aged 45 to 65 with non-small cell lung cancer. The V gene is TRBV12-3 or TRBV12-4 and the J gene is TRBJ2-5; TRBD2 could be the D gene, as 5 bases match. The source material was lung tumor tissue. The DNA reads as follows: TGTGCCAGCAGTCTCAATCTGGGTGGGGAGACCCAATGCTTC. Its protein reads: CASSLNLGGETQCF.